A single sample gave rise to the 7 T cell receptor beta chains below, sequenced in a study of T cell responses to AZD1222 COVID-19 vaccine. Sequenced by immunoSEQ multiplex PCR; TCRdb stores in-frame clones only, minus some. The top ten clones hold 1.5% of a sample with more than 100,000 clones, around 90% of them seen once. Sequenced material: peripheral blood, taken on day 0 of AZD1222 vaccination. The source of these receptors is an adult in good health.

Turning to this clone: Germline is not matched at one junction end, which may reflect a read error. This chain connects TRBV19 to TRBJ1-5; D is unresolved. Germline V gene lookup returns CDR1 LNHDA and CDR2 SQIVND (reference sequence). The CDR3 has 14 amino acids. CDR3 amino acids: CASSIVSGGSAPAF. CDR3 DNA sequence: TGTGCCAGTAGTATTGTCTCAGGAGGCTCAGCCCCAGCATTT.

This chain uses TRBV19 with TRBJ2-3; TRBD1 agrees at 7 bases. Looked up from germline, CDR1 is LNHDA and CDR2 is SQIVND (reference sequence). Losses at the gene ends were 5 bases for V and 5 bases for J; bases not matched to a gene: 7. The CDR3 is 14 amino acids. Here the CDR3 reads CASSWGTARDTQYF. The CDR3 DNA reads as TGTGCCAGTAGTTGGGGGACAGCAAGAGATACGCAGTATTTT.

In DNA form, the CDR3 reads TGCAGCGTTGATTTTCTTCAGGGTGCCTATGGCTACACCTTC. Translated: CSVDFLQGAYGYTF. The chain employs TRBV29-1 and TRBJ1-2, with D perhaps TRBD1 (5 bases). The V and J ends lost 3 bases and 4 bases respectively, with 15 bases between them. The CDR3 length is 14 residues. CDR1 and CDR2 (germline): SQVTM, ANQGSEA.

The chain combines TRBV14 with TRBJ2-3, with D perhaps matching TRBD1 (6 bases). CDR3 length equals 12 residues. Germline CDR1 is SGHDN and CDR2 is FVKESK. The V end lost 1 base, the J end lost 10 bases, and 9 bases lay between the germline ends. CDR3 in amino acids: CASSQVPGAQYF. The CDR3 coding sequence is TGTGCCAGCAGCCAAGTCCCAGGGGCGCAGTATTTT.

The J gene is TRBJ1-2, the V gene TRBV5-6, with D possibly being TRBD1 (5 bases). Trimming pared 4 bases from V and 2 bases from J, leaving 15 bases between. The germline gives CDR1 SGHDT, CDR2 YYEEEE. The CDR3 is 15 residues long. CDR3 loop: CASSRIGASNYGYTF. The CDR3, as DNA: TGTGCCAGCAGCCGGATAGGGGCTTCGAACTATGGCTACACCTTC. Using reference TRBV5-6 and TRBJ1-2 for the parts outside the CDR3, the full variable domain is DAGVTQSPTHLIKTRGQQVTLRCSPKSGHDTVSWYQQALGQGPQFIFQYYEEEERQRGNFPDRFSGHQFPNYSSELNVNALLLGDSALYLCASSRIGASNYGYTFGSGTRLTVV.

The V call is TRBV21-1, the J call TRBJ1-1. TRBV21-1 is marked as a pseudogene. The CDR3 length is 14 residues. This CDR3 reads CASSSQGGCTEAFF. DNA of the CDR3: TGTGCCAGCAGCTCCCAAGGGGGGTGCACTGAAGCTTTCTTT.

V and J are TRBV7-7 and TRBJ2-2; 12 bases match TRBD1. The germline V gene has CDR1 SSHAT and CDR2 FNYEAQ (reference sequence). The CDR3 sequence is 16 residues long. The ends lost 5 bases at V and 4 bases at J; junction bases unmatched: 5. CDR3 sequence reads: CASSPGQGASTGELFF. The CDR3 DNA sequence: TGTGCCAGCAGCCCGGGACAGGGGGCGAGCACCGGGGAGCTGTTTTTT. Combining the CDR3 with reference TRBV7-7 and TRBJ2-2 gives the whole variable domain GAGVSQSPRYKVTKRGQDVTLRCDPISSHATLYWYQQALGQGPEFLTYFNYEAQPDKSGLPSDRFSAERPEGSISTLTIQRTEQRDSAMYRCASSPGQGASTGELFFGEGSRLTVL.